This TCR beta chain was sequenced for a study of blood T cell repertoires in COVID-19. Study context: In each case, the material was cDNA or gDNA derived from T cells, B-cell-depleted T cells, or PBMCs.

Original data processing: For nucleated cells, counts were estimated from reference gene primer amplification. Sequencing used immunoSEQ multiplex PCR; TCRdb keeps in-frame clones, though not all of them. V, J and clone size are taken as reported in that table, and D and trimming were inferred from the DNA itself. This sample carries about 90,000 clones, roughly 90% of them seen once, and the ten largest clones take 3% to 4%. Sequenced sample: peripheral blood. The clonotype originates from a woman aged 70-85 years with acute or convalescent COVID-19.

CDR3 sequence: CASSIEGGQNQPQHF. CDR3 sequence (DNA): TGTGCCAGTAGTATAGAGGGGGGGCAGAATCAGCCCCAGCATTTT. The chain links TRBV19 to TRBJ1-5, with D possibly TRBD1 on 6 matching bases. The germline gives CDR1 LNHDA, CDR2 SQIVND (reference sequence). The V and J ends lost 0 bases and 4 bases respectively, with 10 bases between them. The CDR3 consists of 15 residues.